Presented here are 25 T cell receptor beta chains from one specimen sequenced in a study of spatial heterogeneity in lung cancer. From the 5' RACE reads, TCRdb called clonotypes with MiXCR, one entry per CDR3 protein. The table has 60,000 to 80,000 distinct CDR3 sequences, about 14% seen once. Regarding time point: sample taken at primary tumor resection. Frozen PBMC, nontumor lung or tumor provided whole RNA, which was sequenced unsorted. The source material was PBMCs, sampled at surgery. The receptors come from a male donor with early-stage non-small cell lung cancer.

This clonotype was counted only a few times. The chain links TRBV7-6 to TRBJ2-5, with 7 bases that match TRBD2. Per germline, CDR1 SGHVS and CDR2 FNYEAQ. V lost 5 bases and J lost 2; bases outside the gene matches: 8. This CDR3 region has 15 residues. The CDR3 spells CASSPLGGGQETQYF. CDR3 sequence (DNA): TGTGCCAGCAGCCCCCTGGGGGGAGGGCAAGAGACCCAGTACTTC.

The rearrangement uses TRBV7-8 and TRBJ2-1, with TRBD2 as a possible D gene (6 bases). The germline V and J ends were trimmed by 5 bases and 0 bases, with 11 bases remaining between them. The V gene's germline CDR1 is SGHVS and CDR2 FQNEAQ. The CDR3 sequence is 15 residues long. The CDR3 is CASSPRDGSYNEQFF. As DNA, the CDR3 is TGTGCCAGCAGCCCGCGGGACGGCTCCTACAATGAGCAGTTCTTC.

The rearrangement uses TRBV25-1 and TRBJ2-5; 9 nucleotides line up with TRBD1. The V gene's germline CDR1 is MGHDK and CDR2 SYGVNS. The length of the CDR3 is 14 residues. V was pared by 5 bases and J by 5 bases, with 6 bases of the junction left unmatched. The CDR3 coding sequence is TGTGCCAGCAGTCAACAGGGGGCGGGTGAGACCCAGTACTTC. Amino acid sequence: CASSQQGAGETQYF.

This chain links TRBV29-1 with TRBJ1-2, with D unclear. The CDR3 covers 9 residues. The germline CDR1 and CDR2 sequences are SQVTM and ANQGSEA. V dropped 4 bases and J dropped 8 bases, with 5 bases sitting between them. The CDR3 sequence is CSVGGGYTF. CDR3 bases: TGCAGCGTTGGAGGAGGCTACACCTTC.

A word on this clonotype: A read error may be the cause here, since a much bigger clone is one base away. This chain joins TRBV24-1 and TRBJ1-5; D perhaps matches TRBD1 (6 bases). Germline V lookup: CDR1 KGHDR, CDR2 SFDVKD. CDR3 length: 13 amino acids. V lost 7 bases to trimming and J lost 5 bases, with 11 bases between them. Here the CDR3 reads CATSRDNDQPQHF. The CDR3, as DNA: TGTGCCACCAGCCGGGACAACGATCAGCCCCAGCATTTT.

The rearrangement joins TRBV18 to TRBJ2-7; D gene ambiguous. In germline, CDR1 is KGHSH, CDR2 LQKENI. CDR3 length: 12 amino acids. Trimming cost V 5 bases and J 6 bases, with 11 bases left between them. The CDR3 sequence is CASSIPNGEQYF. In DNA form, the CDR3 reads TGTGCCAGCTCAATTCCAAATGGCGAGCAGTACTTC.

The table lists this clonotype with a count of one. The CDR3 bases are TGCAGTGCCCCCACTGCTAGCGGGAGTGTTTCGAATGAGCAGTTCTTC. Protein sequence: CSAPTASGSVSNEQFF. The chain joins TRBV20-1 to TRBJ2-1; 10 bases line up with TRBD2. This CDR3 contains 16 residues. The V and J ends lost 6 bases and 7 bases, in that order; junction bases with no gene match: 15. From germline, CDR1 is DFQATT and CDR2 SNEGSKA (reference sequence).

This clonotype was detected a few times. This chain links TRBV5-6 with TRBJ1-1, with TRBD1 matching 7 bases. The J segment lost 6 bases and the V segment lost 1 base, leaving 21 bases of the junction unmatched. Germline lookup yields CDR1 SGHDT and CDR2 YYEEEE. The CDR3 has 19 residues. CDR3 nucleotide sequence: TGTGCCAGCAGCTTGTTTGGGGACCATAAAGGGGGCAAGTCGCCTGAAGCTTTCTTT. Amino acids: CASSLFGDHKGGKSPEAFF.

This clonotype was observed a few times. The CDR3 loop is CASSDAGAPRVTEAFF. CDR3 bases: TGTGCCAGCAGTGATGCGGGGGCGCCGAGGGTCACTGAAGCTTTCTTT. The V and J genes are TRBV2 and TRBJ1-1; D is possibly TRBD1 (6 bases). The CDR3 contains 16 residues. The V end lost 3 bases, the J end lost 4 bases, and 18 bases lay between the germline ends. CDR1 SNHLY and CDR2 FYNNEI come from the germline V gene.

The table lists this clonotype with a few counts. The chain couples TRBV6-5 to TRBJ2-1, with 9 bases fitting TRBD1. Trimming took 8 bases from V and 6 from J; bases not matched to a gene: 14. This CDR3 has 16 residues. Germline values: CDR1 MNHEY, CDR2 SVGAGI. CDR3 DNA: TGTGCCAGCTCTACAAGGACGGGACAGGGTCCCAATGAGCAGTTCTTC. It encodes CASSTRTGQGPNEQFF.

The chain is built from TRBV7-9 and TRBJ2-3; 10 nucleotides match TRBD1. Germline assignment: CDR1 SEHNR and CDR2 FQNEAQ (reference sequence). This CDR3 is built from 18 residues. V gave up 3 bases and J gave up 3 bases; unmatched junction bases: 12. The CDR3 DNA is TGTGCCAGCAGCTTCTCACTTGGCCGGACAGGGGGGACAGATACGCAGTATTTT. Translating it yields CASSFSLGRTGGTDTQYF.

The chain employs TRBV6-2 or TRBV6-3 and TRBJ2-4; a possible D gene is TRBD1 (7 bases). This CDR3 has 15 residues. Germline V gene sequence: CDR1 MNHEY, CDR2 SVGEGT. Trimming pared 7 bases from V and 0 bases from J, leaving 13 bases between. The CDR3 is CASTPGGLAKNIQYF. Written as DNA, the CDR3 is TGTGCCAGCACCCCAGGGGGACTAGCCAAAAACATTCAGTACTTC.

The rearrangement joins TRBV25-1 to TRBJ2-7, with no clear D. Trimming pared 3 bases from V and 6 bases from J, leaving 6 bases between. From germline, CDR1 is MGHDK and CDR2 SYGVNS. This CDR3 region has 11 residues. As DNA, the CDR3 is TGTGCCAGCAGTGACTTCTTCGAGCAGTACTTC. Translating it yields CASSDFFEQYF.

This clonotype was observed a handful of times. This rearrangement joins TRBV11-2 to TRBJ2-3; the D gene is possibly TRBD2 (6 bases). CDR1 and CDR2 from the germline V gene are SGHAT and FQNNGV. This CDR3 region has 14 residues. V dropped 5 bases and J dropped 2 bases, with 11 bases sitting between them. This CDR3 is CASSPGLFTDTQYF. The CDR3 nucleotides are TGTGCCAGCAGCCCGGGACTGTTCACAGATACGCAGTATTTT.

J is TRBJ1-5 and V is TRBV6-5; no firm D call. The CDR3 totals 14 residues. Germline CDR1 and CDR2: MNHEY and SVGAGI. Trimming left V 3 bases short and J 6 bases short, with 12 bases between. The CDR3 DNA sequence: TGTGCCAGCAGTTATAGTGGCAAGAGTCAGCCCCAGCATTTT. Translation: CASSYSGKSQPQHF.

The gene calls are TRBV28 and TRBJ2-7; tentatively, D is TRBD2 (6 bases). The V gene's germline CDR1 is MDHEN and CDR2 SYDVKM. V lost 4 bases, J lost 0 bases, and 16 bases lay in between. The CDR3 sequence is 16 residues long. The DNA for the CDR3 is TGTGCCAGCAGTTCGACGGGACTTCCGAGCTCCTACGAGCAGTACTTC. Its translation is CASSSTGLPSSYEQYF.

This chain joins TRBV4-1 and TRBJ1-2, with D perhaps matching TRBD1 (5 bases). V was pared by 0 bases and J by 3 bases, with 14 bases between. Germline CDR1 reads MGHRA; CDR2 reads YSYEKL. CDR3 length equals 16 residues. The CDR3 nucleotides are TGCGCCAGCAGCCAAGACCCTTCGACAGTTTACTATGGCTACACCTTC. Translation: CASSQDPSTVYYGYTF.

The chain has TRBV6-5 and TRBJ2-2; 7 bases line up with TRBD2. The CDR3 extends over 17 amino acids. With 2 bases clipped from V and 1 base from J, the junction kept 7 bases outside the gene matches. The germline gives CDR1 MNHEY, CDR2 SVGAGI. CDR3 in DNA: TGTGCCAGCAGTTACCAACTGGCGGGGGTGAACACCGGGGAGCTGTTTTTT. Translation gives CASSYQLAGVNTGELFF.

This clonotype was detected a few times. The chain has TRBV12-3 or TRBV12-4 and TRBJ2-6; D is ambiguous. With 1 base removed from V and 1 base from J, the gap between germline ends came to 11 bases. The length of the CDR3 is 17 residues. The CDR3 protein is CASSLETALSGANVLTF. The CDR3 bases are TGTGCCAGCAGTTTAGAGACGGCCTTATCTGGGGCCAACGTCCTGACTTTC.

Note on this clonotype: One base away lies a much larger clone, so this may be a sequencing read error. As DNA, the CDR3 is TGTACCAGCCGGGGACGGCCTAACTATGGCTACACCTTC. Amino acids: CTSRGRPNYGYTF. V usage is TRBV2 and J usage is TRBJ1-2; D may be TRBD1 (5 bases). This CDR3 is built from 13 residues. Germline V lookup: CDR1 SNHLY, CDR2 FYNNEI.

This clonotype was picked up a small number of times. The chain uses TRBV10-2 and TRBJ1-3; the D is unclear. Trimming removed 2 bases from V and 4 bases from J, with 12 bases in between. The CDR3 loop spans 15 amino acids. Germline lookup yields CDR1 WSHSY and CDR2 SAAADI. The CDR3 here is CASSEAGFYGNTIYF. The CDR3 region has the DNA TGCGCCAGCAGTGAGGCAGGTTTTTACGGAAACACCATATATTTT.

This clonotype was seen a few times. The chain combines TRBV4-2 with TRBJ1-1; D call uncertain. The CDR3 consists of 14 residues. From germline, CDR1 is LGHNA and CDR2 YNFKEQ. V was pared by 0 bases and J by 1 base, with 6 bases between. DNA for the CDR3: TGTGCCAGCAGCCAAGATGTTGGGAACACTGAAGCTTTCTTT. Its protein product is CASSQDVGNTEAFF.

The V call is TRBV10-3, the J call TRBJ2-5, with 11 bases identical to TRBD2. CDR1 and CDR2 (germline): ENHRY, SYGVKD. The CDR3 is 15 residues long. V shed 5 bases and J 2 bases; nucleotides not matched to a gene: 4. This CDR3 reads CAISTGTSGQETQYF. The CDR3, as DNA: TGTGCCATCAGTACCGGGACTAGCGGACAAGAGACCCAGTACTTC.

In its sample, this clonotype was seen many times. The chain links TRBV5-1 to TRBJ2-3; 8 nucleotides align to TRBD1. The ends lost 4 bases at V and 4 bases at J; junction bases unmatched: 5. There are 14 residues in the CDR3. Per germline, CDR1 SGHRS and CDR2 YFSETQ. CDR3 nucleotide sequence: TGCGCCAGCAGCGGGGGACAGGTGGCAGATACGCAGTATTTT. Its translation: CASSGGQVADTQYF.

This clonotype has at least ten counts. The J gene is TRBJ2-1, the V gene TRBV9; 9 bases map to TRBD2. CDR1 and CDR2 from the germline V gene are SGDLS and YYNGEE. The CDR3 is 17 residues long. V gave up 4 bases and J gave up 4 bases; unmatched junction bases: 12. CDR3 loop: CASSQSVTSGIYNEQFF. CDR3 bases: TGTGCCAGCAGCCAGAGCGTGACTAGCGGAATTTACAATGAGCAGTTCTTC.